This is a list of T cell receptor beta chains from one sample in a study of CD8+CD57+ T cells in acquired aplastic anemia. MiXCR, applied by TCRdb to the reads, yields one record per CDR3 protein. This table holds about 160,000 distinct CDR3 sequences, about 45% found once. Sequencing was done on a sample of sorted CD4+, CD8+, or CD8+CD57+ T cells (not recorded which) from PBMCs. These TCRs come from a human donor with aplastic anemia. The CDR3 runs from the conserved cysteine through the conserved F or W. The order of the fields is clone size, J gene, D gene, V gene, CDR3 DNA, CDR3 protein. D genes are given only for firm matches. Size is omitted from some rows. Given values are once, few, many or a class for expanded clones.

.	TRBJ2-5	TRBD1	TRBV6-5	TGTGCCAGCAGTAACCTAGGACAGGGCCAAGAGACCCAGTACTTC	CASSNLGQGQETQYF
.	TRBJ1-2	.	TRBV29-1	TGCAGCGTTGTACTGGCTCCGGATGGCTACACCTTC	CSVVLAPDGYTF
.	TRBJ1-3	.	TRBV15	TGTGCCACCAGCGGCGCCTACTCTGGAAACACCATATATTTT	CATSGAYSGNTIYF
once	TRBJ2-5	.	TRBV4-3	TGCGCCAGCAGCCAAGGTCTCGGGGAGCGGGAGACCCAGTACTTC	CASSQGLGERETQYF
.	TRBJ2-7	.	TRBV29-1	TGCAGCGCGGCGAAGAGTCTCCCCTCCTACGAGCAGTACTTC	CSAAKSLPSYEQYF
.	TRBJ2-1	.	TRBV6-5	TGTGCCAGCAGTTACATGGATGAGCAGTTCTTC	CASSYMDEQFF
many	TRBJ1-6	.	TRBV6-1	TGTGCCAGCAGTGAAAGAGGCCTTTATAATTCACCCCTCCACTTT	CASSERGLYNSPLHF
large	TRBJ1-6	.	TRBV15	TGTGCCACCAGCAGAGATTCGGCCTCTGATTCACCCCTCCACTTT	CATSRDSASDSPLHF
.	TRBJ2-2	.	TRBV7-8	TGTGCCAGCAGCTTGGGGGCGGGGCTGAACACCGGGGAGCTGTTTTTT	CASSLGAGLNTGELFF
.	TRBJ1-5	.	TRBV12-3/TRBV12-4	TGTGCCAGCAGTTGGTCCTCAGGGAACAATCAGCCCCAGCATTTT	CASSWSSGNNQPQHF
.	TRBJ2-3	.	TRBV2	TGTGCCAGCAGGGGATACACAGATACGCAGTATTTT	CASRGYTDTQYF
.	TRBJ1-1	.	TRBV2	TGTGCCAGCAGTGGTCCTCGGGGCACTGAAGCTTTCTTT	CASSGPRGTEAFF
few	TRBJ2-7	TRBD1	TRBV7-9	TGTGCCAGCAGCTCCGGACAGGGGACGGACGAGCAGTACTTC	CASSSGQGTDEQYF
once	TRBJ2-7	TRBD2	TRBV5-4	TGTGCCAGCAGCTTAATGCGGGGGGGTTTCTACGAGCAGTACTTC	CASSLMRGGFYEQYF
.	TRBJ1-6	TRBD1	TRBV7-8	TGTGCCAGCAGCCCTAGACAGGGCGCGTCACCCCTCCACTTT	CASSPRQGASPLHF
many	TRBJ2-7	.	TRBV28	TGTGCCAGTATGGGCCAGAGCTACGAGCAGTACTTC	CASMGQSYEQYF
.	TRBJ2-3	.	TRBV5-1	TGCGCCAGCAGCCTGAACGTCGGGGCAGATACGCAGTATTTT	CASSLNVGADTQYF
.	TRBJ2-7	.	TRBV20-1	TGCAGTGCTAGTCCCGGTTTATCCTACGAGCAGTACTTC	CSASPGLSYEQYF
few	TRBJ1-4	.	TRBV3-1	TGTGCCAGCACCACAGACCATAATGAAAAACTGTTTTTT	CASTTDHNEKLFF
.	TRBJ2-1	.	TRBV11-2	TGTGCCAGCAGCCGAACCTCCGGGACTGGCGGCTACAATGAGCAGTTCTTC	CASSRTSGTGGYNEQFF
.	TRBJ1-1	.	TRBV10-3	TGTGCCAGCCGGGGGGAAAGGGACAAAGAGTCTGAAGCTTTCTTT	CASRGERDKESEAFF
.	TRBJ2-3	.	TRBV7-8	TGTGCCAGCGGACTATCCACAGATAGGCAGTATTTT	CASGLSTDRQYF
.	TRBJ2-3	.	TRBV20-1	TGCAGTGCTAGAGGGGGCACAGATACGCAGTATTTT	CSARGGTDTQYF
.	TRBJ2-3	TRBD2	TRBV20-1	TGCAGTGCCGGGAGGGAAGGTGATGACACAGATACGCAGTATTTT	CSAGREGDDTDTQYF
.	TRBJ2-7	.	TRBV29-1	TGCAGCGTTGCAGACGCCGAGCAGTACTTC	CSVADAEQYF
many	TRBJ1-5	.	TRBV10-2	TGCGCCAGCTCGGCCTCGGCGGGACAGCCCCAGCATTTT	CASSASAGQPQHF
many	TRBJ2-3	.	TRBV3-1	TGTGCCAGCAGGCCAAGTACGACAGATACGCAGTATTTT	CASRPSTTDTQYF
.	TRBJ1-4	.	TRBV29-1	TGCAGCGTTGTGTCGGGGGATGAAAAACTGTTTTTT	CSVVSGDEKLFF
once	TRBJ1-5	.	TRBV19	TGTGCCAGTAGCGGGGTTGGGGGCGATCAGCCCCAGCATTTT	CASSGVGGDQPQHF
many	TRBJ1-1	.	TRBV6-2/TRBV6-3	TGTGCCAGTCGCGAGGCGGGGATAACTGAAGCTTTCTTT	CASREAGITEAFF
few	TRBJ2-1	TRBD2	TRBV7-3	TGTGCCAGCAGTAGGGACTACTCTGAGCAGTTCTTC	CASSRDYSEQFF
.	TRBJ2-1	TRBD1	TRBV25-1	TGTGCCAGCTCACAGGACAGGGGGCCTTCCTACAATGAGCAGTTCTTC	CASSQDRGPSYNEQFF
.	TRBJ1-4	.	TRBV5-6	TGTGCCAGCGGTCAGGGGCGGAATGAAAAACTGTTTTTT	CASGQGRNEKLFF
.	TRBJ2-7	TRBD1	TRBV28	TGTGCCAGCAGTTTAACCGGGACAGGAATTCGCGAGCAGTACTTC	CASSLTGTGIREQYF
many	TRBJ2-3	.	TRBV29-1	TGCAGCGCCTCTGACCCCCTCTATGACATCACAGATACGCAGTATTTT	CSASDPLYDITDTQYF
.	TRBJ1-1	TRBD1	TRBV24-1	TGTGCCACCAGTGCTGGGACAGGGATTAACACTGAAGCTTTCTTT	CATSAGTGINTEAFF
.	TRBJ2-2	.	TRBV7-8	TGTGCCAGCACCTTGGGCTCCACCGGGGAGCTGTTTTTT	CASTLGSTGELFF
many	TRBJ2-5	.	TRBV7-2	TGTGCCAGCAGCTCCGCGGGTCTAGCGTCGGAGACCCAGTACTTC	CASSSAGLASETQYF
.	TRBJ2-2	.	TRBV19	TGTGCCAGTAGTATCCGTGCCGGGGAGCTGTTTTTT	CASSIRAGELFF
.	TRBJ2-5	.	TRBV19	TGTGCCAGTGGCGAGGAGACCCAGTACTTC	CASGEETQYF
.	TRBJ2-1	TRBD2	TRBV24-1	TGTGCCACCAGTGGTCCGGGACTAGCGTTATACAATGAGCAGTTCTTC	CATSGPGLALYNEQFF
many	TRBJ2-7	.	TRBV3-1	TGTGCCAGCAGCCAGAGGGCGACCTACGAGCAGTACTTC	CASSQRATYEQYF
.	TRBJ2-1	.	TRBV19	TGTGCCAGTAGTATAGGTCGGAGTACCCTCTCCTATAGTGAGCAGTTCTTC	CASSIGRSTLSYSEQFF
many	TRBJ2-3	.	TRBV4-1	TGCGCCAGCAGCCCCTATAGCGGACCCACAGATACGCAGTATTTT	CASSPYSGPTDTQYF
once	TRBJ2-3	TRBD1	TRBV20-1	TGCAGTGCTAATCCTGGGACAGGGAGCACAGATACGCAGTATTTT	CSANPGTGSTDTQYF
.	TRBJ2-3	.	TRBV10-1	TGCGCCAGCAGCGCGGACAGCACAGATACGCAGTATTTT	CASSADSTDTQYF
many	TRBJ2-7	.	TRBV7-2	TGTGCCAGCACCCGCGACAGGCTGAGCTCCTACGAGCAGTACTTC	CASTRDRLSSYEQYF
many	TRBJ1-6	TRBD1	TRBV12-3/TRBV12-4	TGTGCCAGCAGTCCCGGGACAGCTAATTCACCCCTCCACTTT	CASSPGTANSPLHF
.	TRBJ1-1	.	TRBV2	TGTGCCAAGTTGAGGAACACTGAAGCTTTCTTT	CAKLRNTEAFF
many	TRBJ2-2	TRBD2	TRBV4-3	TGCGCCAGCAGCCAGCAACTAGCGGGGACGAACACCGGGGAGCTGTTTTTT	CASSQQLAGTNTGELFF
many	TRBJ2-2	TRBD1	TRBV9	TGTGCCAGCAGCTTCGGACAGGGAAACACCGGGGAGCTGTTTTTT	CASSFGQGNTGELFF